This TCR beta chain is drawn from a study of blood T cell repertoires in COVID-19. Study background: Material from acute and convalescent COVID-19 was sourced from the United States, Italy and Spain. In each case, the material was cDNA or gDNA derived from T cells, B-cell-depleted T cells, or PBMCs.

CDR1 is LGHNA, CDR2 YNFKEQ, per germline. The ends were cut back, 0 bases at V and 0 bases at J, with 6 bases in the middle. This CDR3 region has 16 residues. Under the authors' procedure: Amplification from reference gene primers served as the basis for estimated nucleated cell counts. Profiling relied on immunoSEQ multiplex PCR, and the TCRdb table lists in-frame clones only, not all of them. The V and J calls and clone size come from that table; D and trimming were worked out from the DNA. Of about 79,000 clones listed, 75% to 90% are singletons. The chain uses TRBV4-2 and TRBJ2-6; D not certain. The receptor's source is a man aged 70 or older with active or convalescent COVID-19. The sequenced material came from peripheral blood. Written as DNA, the CDR3 is TGTGCCAGCAGCCAAGATCTCGGCTCTGGGGCCAACGTCCTGACTTTC. It encodes CASSQDLGSGANVLTF.